There are many counts of the clone carrying this T cell receptor (beta chain). No antigen is known for it. This entry is derived from a study of T-cell reconstitution after alpha-beta-depleted transplantation in children. Preparing the TCRbeta library involved the use of unique molecular identifiers. TCRdb reprocessed the PCR reads with MiXCR, giving one entry per CDR3 protein. The sample shows a few hundred thousand distinct CDR3 sequences, around 10% of them seen only once. Study-level results: The origin of alpha-beta T cells about two months after transplant was reportedly several hundred expanded graft clones.

Germline-derived CDR1 and CDR2 are SGHKS and YYEKEE (reference sequence). The CDR3 consists of 16 residues. V lost 1 base and J 5 bases, leaving 17 bases between the germline ends. The receptor's source is a male patient under 10 years old who had a stem cell transplant for chronic granulomatous disease, so the T cells may come from the graft donor. The genes are TRBV5-5 and TRBJ2-3; either TRBD1 or TRBD2 may fit D (5 bases each). Sequenced material: peripheral blood, taken 180 days after TCRalphabeta/CD19-depleted stem cell transplant. This CDR3 reads CASSLTGLPSGDTQYF. The CDR3 nucleotides read TGTGCCAGCAGCTTGACAGGACTTCCCTCCGGAGATACGCAGTATTTT.